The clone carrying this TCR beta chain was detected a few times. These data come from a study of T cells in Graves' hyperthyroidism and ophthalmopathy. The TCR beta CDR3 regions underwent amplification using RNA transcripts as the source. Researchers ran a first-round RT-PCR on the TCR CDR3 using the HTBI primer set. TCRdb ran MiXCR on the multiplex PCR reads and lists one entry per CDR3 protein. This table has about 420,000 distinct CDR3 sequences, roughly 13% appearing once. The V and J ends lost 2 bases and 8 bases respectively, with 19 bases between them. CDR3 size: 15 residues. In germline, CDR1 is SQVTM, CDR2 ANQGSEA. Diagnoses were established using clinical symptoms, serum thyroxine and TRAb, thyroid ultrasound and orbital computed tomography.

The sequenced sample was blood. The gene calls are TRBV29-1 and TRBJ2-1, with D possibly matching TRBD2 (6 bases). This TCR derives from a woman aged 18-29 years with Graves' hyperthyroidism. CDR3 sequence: CSVERDGRPLDEQFF. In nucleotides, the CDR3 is TGCAGCGTTGAAAGGGACGGGAGACCTTTGGATGAGCAGTTCTTC.